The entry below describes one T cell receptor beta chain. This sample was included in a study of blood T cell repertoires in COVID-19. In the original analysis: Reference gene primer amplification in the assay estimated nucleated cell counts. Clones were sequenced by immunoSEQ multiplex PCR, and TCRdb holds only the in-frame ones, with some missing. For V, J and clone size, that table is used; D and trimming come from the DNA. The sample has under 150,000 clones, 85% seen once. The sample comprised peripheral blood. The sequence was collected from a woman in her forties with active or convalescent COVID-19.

The CDR3 region is CASSLGVVAETQYF. CDR3 DNA: TGCGCCAGCAGCTTGGGGGTTGTAGCGGAGACCCAGTACTTC. The rearrangement uses TRBV5-1 and TRBJ2-5; D possibly corresponds to TRBD2 (5 bases). The CDR3 has 14 residues. The germline gives CDR1 SGHRS, CDR2 YFSETQ. Trimming pared 0 bases from V and 5 bases from J, leaving 11 bases between.